This entry concerns a single TCR beta chain. Its antigen is unidentified. The CDR3 runs to 15 residues. CDR1 is SGHKS and CDR2 is YYEKEE in the germline V gene (reference sequence). V was pared by 4 bases and J by 5 bases, with 6 bases of the junction left unmatched. This sample is part of a study of T cell responses to AZD1222 COVID-19 vaccine. Study overall: Researchers grouped second doses given at about 4 or about 12 weeks into one pool.

Only in-frame clones appear in the TCRdb table, and some are missing; sequencing was by immunoSEQ multiplex PCR. The profile shows 100,000 to 150,000 clones, roughly nine tenths of them singletons. Overall study findings and caveats: Most donors were white British, females outnumbered males, and clonal diversity was possibly underestimated.

The clonotype originates from an adult in good health. The input for sequencing was peripheral blood, taken on day 0 of AZD1222 vaccination. V is TRBV5-5 and J is TRBJ1-4; 9 bases align to TRBD1. For the CDR3, the DNA is TGTGCCAGCAGCCGAAACAGGGGGCGGAATGAAAAACTGTTTTTT. Its protein product is CASSRNRGRNEKLFF.